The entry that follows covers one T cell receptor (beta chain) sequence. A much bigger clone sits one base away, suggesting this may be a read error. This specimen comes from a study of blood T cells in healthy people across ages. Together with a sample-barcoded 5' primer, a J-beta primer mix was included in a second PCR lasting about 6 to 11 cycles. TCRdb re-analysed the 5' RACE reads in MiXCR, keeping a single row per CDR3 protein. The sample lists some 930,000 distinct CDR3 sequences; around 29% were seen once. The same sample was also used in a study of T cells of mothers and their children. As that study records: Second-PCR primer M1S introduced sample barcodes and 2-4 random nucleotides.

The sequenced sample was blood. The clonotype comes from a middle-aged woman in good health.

The DNA for the CDR3 is TGTGCCAGCGGCTACGGGACAGGCCTATCGGGTGAGCAGTACTTC. This encodes CASGYGTGLSGEQYF. The V and J genes are TRBV28 and TRBJ2-7; 8 bases align to TRBD1. The CDR3 has 15 amino acids. The germline V gene has CDR1 MDHEN and CDR2 SYDVKM. After removal of 8 bases from V and 7 bases from J, the junction contained 16 bases not matched to a gene.